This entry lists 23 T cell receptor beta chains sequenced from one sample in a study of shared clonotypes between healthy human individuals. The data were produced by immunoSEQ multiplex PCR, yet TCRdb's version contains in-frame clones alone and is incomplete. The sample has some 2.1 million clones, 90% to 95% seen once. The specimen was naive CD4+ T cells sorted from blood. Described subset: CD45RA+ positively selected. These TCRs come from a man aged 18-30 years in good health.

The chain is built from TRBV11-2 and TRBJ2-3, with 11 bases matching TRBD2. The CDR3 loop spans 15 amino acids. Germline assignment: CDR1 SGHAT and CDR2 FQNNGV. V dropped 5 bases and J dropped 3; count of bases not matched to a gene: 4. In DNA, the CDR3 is TGTGCCAGCAGCAAACTAGCGGGAGCTACAGATACGCAGTATTTT. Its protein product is CASSKLAGATDTQYF.

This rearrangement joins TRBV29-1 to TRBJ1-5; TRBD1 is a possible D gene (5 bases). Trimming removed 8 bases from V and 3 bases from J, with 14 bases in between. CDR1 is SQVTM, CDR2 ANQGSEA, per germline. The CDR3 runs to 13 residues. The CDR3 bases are TGCAGCATCGGCGGGGACCTCAATCAGCCCCAGCATTTT. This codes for CSIGGDLNQPQHF.

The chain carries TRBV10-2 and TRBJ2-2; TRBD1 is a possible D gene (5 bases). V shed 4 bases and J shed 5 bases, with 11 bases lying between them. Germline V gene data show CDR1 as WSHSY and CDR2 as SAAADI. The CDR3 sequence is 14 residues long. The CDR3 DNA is TGCGCCAGCAGTGTAATCAGGGATACCGGGGAGCTGTTTTTT. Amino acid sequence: CASSVIRDTGELFF.

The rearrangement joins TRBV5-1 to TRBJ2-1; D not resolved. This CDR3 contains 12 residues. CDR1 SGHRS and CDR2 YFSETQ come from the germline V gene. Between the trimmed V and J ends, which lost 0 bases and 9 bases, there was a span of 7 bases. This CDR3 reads CASSLGVGEQFF. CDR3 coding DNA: TGCGCCAGCAGCTTGGGCGTGGGTGAGCAGTTCTTC.

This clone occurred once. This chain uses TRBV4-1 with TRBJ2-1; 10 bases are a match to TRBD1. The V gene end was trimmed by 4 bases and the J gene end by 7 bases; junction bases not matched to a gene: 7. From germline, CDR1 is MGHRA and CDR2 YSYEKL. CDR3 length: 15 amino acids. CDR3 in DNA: TGCGCCAGCAGCCTAGACAGGGGGCGGAGGAATGAGCAGTTCTTC. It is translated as CASSLDRGRRNEQFF.

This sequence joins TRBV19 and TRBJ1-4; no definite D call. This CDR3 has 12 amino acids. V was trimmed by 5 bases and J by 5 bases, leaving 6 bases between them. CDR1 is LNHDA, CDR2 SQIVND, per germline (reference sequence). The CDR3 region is CASSLQNEKLFF. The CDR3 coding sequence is TGTGCCAGTAGTTTGCAGAATGAAAAACTGTTTTTT.

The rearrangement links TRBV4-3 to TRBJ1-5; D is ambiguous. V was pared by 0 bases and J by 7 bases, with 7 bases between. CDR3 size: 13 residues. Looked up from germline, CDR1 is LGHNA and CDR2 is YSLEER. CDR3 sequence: CASSQDPAQPQHF. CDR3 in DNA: TGCGCCAGCAGCCAAGATCCCGCCCAGCCCCAGCATTTT.

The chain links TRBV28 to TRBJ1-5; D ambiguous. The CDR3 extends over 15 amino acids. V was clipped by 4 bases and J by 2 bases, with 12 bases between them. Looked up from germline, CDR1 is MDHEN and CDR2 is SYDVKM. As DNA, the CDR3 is TGTGCCAGCAGTTCCTACCCATATGGCAATCAGCCCCAGCATTTT. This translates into CASSSYPYGNQPQHF.

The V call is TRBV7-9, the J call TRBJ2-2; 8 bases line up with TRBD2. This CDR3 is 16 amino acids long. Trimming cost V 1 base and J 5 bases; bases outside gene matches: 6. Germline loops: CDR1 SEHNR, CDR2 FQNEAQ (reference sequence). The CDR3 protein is CASSLESGSGTGELFF. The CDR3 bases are TGTGCCAGCAGCTTAGAGAGCGGGAGTGGAACCGGGGAGCTGTTTTTT.

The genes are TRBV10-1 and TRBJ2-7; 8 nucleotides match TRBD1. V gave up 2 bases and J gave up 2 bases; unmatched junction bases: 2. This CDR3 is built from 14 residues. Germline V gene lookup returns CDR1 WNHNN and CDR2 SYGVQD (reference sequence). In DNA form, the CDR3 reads TGCGCCAGCAGTGAGGACAGGGGTCCCTACGAGCAGTACTTC. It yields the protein CASSEDRGPYEQYF.

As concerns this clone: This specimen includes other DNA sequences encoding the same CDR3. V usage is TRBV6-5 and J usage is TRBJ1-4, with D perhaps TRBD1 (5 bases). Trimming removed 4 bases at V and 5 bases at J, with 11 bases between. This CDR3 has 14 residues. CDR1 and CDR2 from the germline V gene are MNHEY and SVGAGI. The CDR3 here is CASSSGTVNEKLFF. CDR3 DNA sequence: TGTGCCAGCAGTTCAGGGACCGTGAATGAAAAACTGTTTTTT.

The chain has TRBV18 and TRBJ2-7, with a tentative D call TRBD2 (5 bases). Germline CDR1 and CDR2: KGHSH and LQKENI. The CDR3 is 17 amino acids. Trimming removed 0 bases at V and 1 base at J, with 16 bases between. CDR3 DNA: TGTGCCAGCTCACCACCGGGTGGCACTAGACCTTCCTACGAGCAGTACTTC. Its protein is CASSPPGGTRPSYEQYF.

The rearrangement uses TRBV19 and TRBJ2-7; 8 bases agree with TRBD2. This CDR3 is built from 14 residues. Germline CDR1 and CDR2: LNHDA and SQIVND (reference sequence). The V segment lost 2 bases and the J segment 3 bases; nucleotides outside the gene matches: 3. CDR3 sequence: CASSIIGRDYEQYF. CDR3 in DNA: TGTGCCAGTAGTATAATCGGGAGGGACTACGAGCAGTACTTC.

CDR3 DNA: TGTGCCAGCAGCTCCCTCGCCCCGGGACAGGGGATTATGGGCTACACCTTC. Its translation is CASSSLAPGQGIMGYTF. The chain uses TRBV7-6 and TRBJ1-2; 10 nucleotides line up with TRBD1. The CDR3 is 17 residues long. The V gene's germline CDR1 is SGHVS and CDR2 FNYEAQ. V lost 4 bases to trimming and J lost 8 bases; unmatched junction nucleotides: 16.

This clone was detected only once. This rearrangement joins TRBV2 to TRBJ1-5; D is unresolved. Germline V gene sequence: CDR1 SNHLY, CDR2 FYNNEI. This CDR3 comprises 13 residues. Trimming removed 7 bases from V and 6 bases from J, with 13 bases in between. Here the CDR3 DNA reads TGTGCCAGCAACGACTTCCCCGGTCAGCCCCAGCATTTT. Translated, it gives CASNDFPGQPQHF.

CDR3 nucleotides: TGTGCCAGCAGCCGAGGGACAGTCAGAACGTATGGCTACACCTTC. Translation: CASSRGTVRTYGYTF. The rearrangement links TRBV25-1 to TRBJ1-2; TRBD1 agrees at 7 bases. The CDR3 is 15 residues long. Unmatched junction bases numbered 12, after V lost 6 bases and J lost 5 bases. Germline CDR1 MGHDK, CDR2 SYGVNS.

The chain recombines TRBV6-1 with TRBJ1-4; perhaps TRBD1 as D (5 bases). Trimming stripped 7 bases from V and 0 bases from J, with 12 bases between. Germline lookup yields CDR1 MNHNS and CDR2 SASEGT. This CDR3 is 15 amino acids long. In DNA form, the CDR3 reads TGTGCCAGCACTACAGGCCTGGCAACTAATGAAAAACTGTTTTTT. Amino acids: CASTTGLATNEKLFF.

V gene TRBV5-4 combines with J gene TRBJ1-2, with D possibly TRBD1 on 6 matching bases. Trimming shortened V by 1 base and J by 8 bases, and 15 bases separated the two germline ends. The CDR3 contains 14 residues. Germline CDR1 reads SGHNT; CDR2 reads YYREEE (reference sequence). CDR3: CASSLSGALFGYTF. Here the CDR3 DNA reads TGTGCCAGCAGCTTGTCAGGGGCACTATTCGGCTACACCTTC.

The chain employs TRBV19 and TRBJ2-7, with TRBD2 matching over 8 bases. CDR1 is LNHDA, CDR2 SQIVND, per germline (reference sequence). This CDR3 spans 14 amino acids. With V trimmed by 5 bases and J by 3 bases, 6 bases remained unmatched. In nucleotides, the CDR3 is TGTGCCAGTAGTTCCACCGGGACTAGCTACGAGCAGTACTTC. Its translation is CASSSTGTSYEQYF.

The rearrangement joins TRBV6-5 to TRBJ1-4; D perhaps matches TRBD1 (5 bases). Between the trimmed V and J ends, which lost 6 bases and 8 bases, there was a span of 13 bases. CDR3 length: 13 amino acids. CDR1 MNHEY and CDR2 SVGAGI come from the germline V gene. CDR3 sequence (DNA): TGTGCCAGCAGCCTAGGGGAGCGGGAAAAACTGTTTTTT. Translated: CASSLGEREKLFF.

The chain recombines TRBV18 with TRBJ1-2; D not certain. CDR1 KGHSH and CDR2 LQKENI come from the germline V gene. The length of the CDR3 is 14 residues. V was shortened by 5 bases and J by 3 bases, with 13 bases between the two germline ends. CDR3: CASSSGTSDYGYTF. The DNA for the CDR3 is TGTGCCAGCTCATCTGGCACATCGGACTATGGCTACACCTTC.

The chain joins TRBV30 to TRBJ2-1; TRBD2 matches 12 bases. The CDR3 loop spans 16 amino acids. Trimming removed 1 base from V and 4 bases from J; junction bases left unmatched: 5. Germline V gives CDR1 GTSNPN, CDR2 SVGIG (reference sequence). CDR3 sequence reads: CAWSALLAGGYNEQFF. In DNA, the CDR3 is TGTGCCTGGAGTGCACTACTAGCGGGGGGATACAATGAGCAGTTCTTC.

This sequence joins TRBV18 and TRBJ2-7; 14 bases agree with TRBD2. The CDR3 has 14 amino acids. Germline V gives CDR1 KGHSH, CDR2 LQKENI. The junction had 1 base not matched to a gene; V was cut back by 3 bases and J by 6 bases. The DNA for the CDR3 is TGTGCCAGCTCACCCGGGACTAGCGGGGGCGAGCAGTACTTC. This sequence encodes CASSPGTSGGEQYF.